This T cell receptor (beta chain) derives from a study of human T cells and chemical hapten exposure. The germline CDR1 and CDR2 sequences are MNHNS and SASEGT. The V and J ends lost 8 bases and 5 bases, in that order; junction bases with no gene match: 23. The CDR3 runs 19 residues. Of note for this clonotype: Its antigen is not known.

Study results and caveats: Unchanged with DPC sensitization were TCRs above 1 in 1000 frequency.

Time point noted: healthy volunteer bleed at 6 weeks. Unfractionated whole blood yielded total RNA. Unique molecular identifiers were attached to individual cDNA molecules within the library. Authors' analysis steps: From approximately 20,000 to 700,000 TCRs were found per sample, with a median of about 100,000. TCRdb fed the RACE reads into MiXCR, producing one record per CDR3 protein. What appears here as the V and J calls and clone size reflects TCRdb's work, not the paper's. The table lists some 81,000 distinct CDR3 sequences, around 9.3% of them singletons, with about 1.8% in the top ten. This sequence joins TRBV6-1 and TRBJ2-2, with 7 bases aligning to TRBD1. The receptor's source is a female donor in good health. Some clones in this sample may be carry-over from other donors' samples. Sequenced: whole blood. CDR3 in amino acids: CASEKMTGNGIWGTGELFF. DNA of the CDR3: TGTGCCAGCGAAAAGATGACAGGGAATGGAATCTGGGGAACCGGGGAGCTGTTTTTT.